This T cell receptor beta chain came from a study of blood T cell repertoires in COVID-19. Background on the study: Sample material is recorded as cDNA or gDNA derived from T cells, B-cell-depleted T cells, or PBMCs.

Authors' data handling: Estimates of nucleated cell counts were drawn from the amplification of reference gene primers. Clones were sequenced by immunoSEQ multiplex PCR, and TCRdb holds only the in-frame ones, with some missing. The V and J calls and clone size come from that table; D and trimming were worked out from the DNA. The sample has about 300,000 clones, roughly 85% seen once; the top ten hold approximately 5%. Participants reported their clinical history, and cohort assignment relied on those reports. This receptor was obtained from a woman aged 30 to 39 who had recovered from COVID-19. The sequenced sample was PBMCs or T cells enriched from blood (not recorded which).

The CDR3 DNA is TGTGCCAGCAGAGAGACAGGATGGGCCTACGAGCAGTACTTC. Protein sequence: CASRETGWAYEQYF. The gene calls are TRBV5-6 and TRBJ2-7; D might be TRBD1 (6 bases). Germline V CDR1 and CDR2: SGHDT, YYEEEE. The CDR3 spans 14 residues. V lost 5 bases and J lost 2, with 14 bases in between. Variable domain in full (rest from reference TRBV5-6 and TRBJ2-7): DAGVTQSPTHLIKTRGQQVTLRCSPKSGHDTVSWYQQALGQGPQFIFQYYEEEERQRGNFPDRFSGHQFPNYSSELNVNALLLGDSALYLCASRETGWAYEQYFGPGTRLTVT.